Below, 26 T cell receptor beta chains from the same sample are listed, as sequenced in a study of T cell repertoires in cytomegalovirus infection. TCRdb reprocessed the reads via MiXCR and lists one record per CDR3 protein. Of some 270,000 distinct CDR3 sequences in the sample, 15% to 20% are singletons; the top ten hold 40% to 55%. Sequences were obtained from CD8+ T cells from PBMCs. The receptors were gathered from a human donor in good health (CMV status not recorded). Some clones in this sample may be carry-over from other donors' samples.

This clonotype came up a few times. V and J are TRBV6-6 and TRBJ1-5; 7 bases are a match to TRBD1. This CDR3 is 16 amino acids long. The junction had 10 bases not matched to a gene; V was cut back by 6 bases and J by 2 bases. Looked up from germline, CDR1 is MNHNY and CDR2 is SVGAGI (reference sequence). The CDR3 loop reads CASRRQGVGGNQPQHF. DNA of the CDR3: TGTGCCAGCAGAAGACAGGGAGTGGGAGGCAATCAGCCCCAGCATTTT.

This clonotype was seen only a few times. The rearrangement uses TRBV4-2 and TRBJ1-2; D perhaps matches TRBD1 (5 bases). CDR3 length equals 15 residues. V lost 0 bases and J lost 6, with 14 bases in between. CDR1 and CDR2 from the germline V gene are LGHNA and YNFKEQ. The CDR3, as DNA: TGTGCCAGCAGCCAAGACCGGCAGGGTAGAAATGGCTACACCTTC. This translates into CASSQDRQGRNGYTF.

This clonotype showed up just a few times. The chain uses TRBV6-2 or TRBV6-3 and TRBJ2-7, with a tentative D call TRBD1 (6 bases). CDR1 is MNHEY, CDR2 SVGEGT, per germline. This CDR3 comprises 13 residues. Trimming removed 6 bases at V and 5 bases at J, with 14 bases between. For the CDR3, the DNA is TGTGCCAGCAGCTCCGGGACAATTAACGAGCAGTACTTC. It yields the protein CASSSGTINEQYF.

This clonotype came up a few times. The rearrangement links TRBV29-1 to TRBJ1-1; D gene uncertain. Germline CDR1 reads SQVTM; CDR2 reads ANQGSEA. The ends were cut back, 5 bases at V and 4 bases at J, with 17 bases in the middle. CDR3 size: 14 residues. CDR3 DNA sequence: TGCAGCGTTACCATCATAACAGAAGTCACTGAAGCTTTCTTT. It is translated as CSVTIITEVTEAFF.

The V and J genes are TRBV11-2 and TRBJ1-2, with D tentatively TRBD1 (5 bases). The V gene's germline CDR1 is SGHAT and CDR2 FQNNGV. Trimming cost V 1 base and J 3 bases, with 27 bases left between them. The CDR3 has 20 amino acids. The CDR3 reads CASSLGPPHLAGRADYGYTF. CDR3 nucleotides: TGTGCCAGCAGCTTAGGCCCCCCCCACTTGGCAGGGCGAGCGGACTATGGCTACACCTTC.

This clonotype was detected many times. The V call is TRBV10-3, the J call TRBJ2-7, with TRBD2 matching 7 bases. Germline CDR1 is ENHRY and CDR2 is SYGVKD. The CDR3 length is 12 residues. J gave up 2 bases and V 8 bases, and 3 bases lay outside the gene matches. The CDR3, as DNA: TGTGCCATCGGCCGGGGGGCCTACGAGCAGTACTTC. Its translation: CAIGRGAYEQYF.

This clonotype was seen repeatedly, ten times or more. V and J are TRBV7-8 and TRBJ2-1; 12 bases map to TRBD2. Trimming cost V 1 base and J 4 bases; bases outside gene matches: 14. From germline, CDR1 is SGHVS and CDR2 FQNEAQ. The CDR3 covers 20 residues. The CDR3 sequence: CASSLGVLVASGGAYNEQFF. The CDR3 region has the DNA TGTGCCAGCAGCTTAGGGGTGTTAGTGGCTAGCGGGGGGGCATACAATGAGCAGTTCTTC. Together with reference TRBV7-8 and TRBJ2-1, the CDR3 gives the full variable domain: GAGVSQSPRYKVAKRGQDVALRCDPISGHVSLFWYQQALGQGPEFLTYFQNEAQLDKSGLPSDRFFAERPEGSVSTLKIQRTQQEDSAVYLCASSLGVLVASGGAYNEQFFGPGTRLTVL.

The sample holds many counts of this clonotype. This chain connects TRBV10-3 to TRBJ1-1, with 8 bases matching TRBD1. The CDR3 is 13 residues long. V was clipped by 8 bases and J by 5 bases; unmatched bases: 7. Germline CDR1 reads ENHRY; CDR2 reads SYGVKD. The CDR3 DNA is TGTGCCATCCTTAAACAGGGGGTAACTGAAGCTTTCTTT. This gives the protein CAILKQGVTEAFF.

V gene TRBV6-6 combines with J gene TRBJ1-2; D is perhaps TRBD1 (6 bases). Trimming removed 3 bases at V and 2 bases at J, with 13 bases between. This CDR3 is built from 15 residues. Germline lookup yields CDR1 MNHNY and CDR2 SVGAGI (reference sequence). This CDR3 reads CASSYRPGANYGYTF. The CDR3 DNA is TGTGCCAGCAGTTATCGCCCGGGGGCGAACTATGGCTACACCTTC.

This clonotype was recorded at least ten times. The chain combines TRBV7-9 with TRBJ2-5; D remains unclear. There are 13 residues in the CDR3. Per germline, CDR1 SEHNR and CDR2 FQNEAQ (reference sequence). V was clipped by 8 bases and J by 2 bases, with 12 bases between them. The CDR3 bases are TGTGCCAGCCCGAAGGACGGACAAGAGACCCAGTACTTC. This sequence encodes CASPKDGQETQYF.

J is TRBJ2-1 and V is TRBV5-6; D is ambiguous. Deletions cut 1 base from V and 8 bases from J, with 4 bases between. This CDR3 is built from 11 residues. The germline gives CDR1 SGHDT, CDR2 YYEEEE. CDR3 sequence: CASSLIYEQFF. Here the CDR3 DNA reads TGTGCCAGCAGCTTGATCTATGAGCAGTTCTTC. The complete variable domain, with remaining parts taken from reference TRBV5-6 and TRBJ2-1, reads DAGVTQSPTHLIKTRGQQVTLRCSPKSGHDTVSWYQQALGQGPQFIFQYYEEEERQRGNFPDRFSGHQFPNYSSELNVNALLLGDSALYLCASSLIYEQFFGPGTRLTVL.

The chain is built from TRBV6-5 and TRBJ1-1; tentatively, D is TRBD1 (5 bases). Trimming removed 4 bases at V and 7 bases at J, with 19 bases between. CDR3 length: 15 amino acids. Germline-derived CDR1 and CDR2 are MNHEY and SVGAGI. CDR3 in amino acids: CASSSGTPGHGEAFF. DNA for the CDR3: TGTGCCAGCAGTTCCGGGACTCCTGGACACGGTGAAGCTTTCTTT.

This chain joins TRBV14 and TRBJ2-7, with D hard to call. The V gene's germline CDR1 is SGHDN and CDR2 FVKESK. CDR3 length: 16 amino acids. V lost 0 bases and J lost 6, with 18 bases in between. CDR3 in DNA: TGTGCCAGCAGCCAAGATCTTCTAGGCCCTTCGGGCGAGCAGTACTTC. This encodes CASSQDLLGPSGEQYF.

This clonotype was counted between two and nine times. This sequence joins TRBV7-9 and TRBJ2-5; 10 nucleotides line up with TRBD1. Germline V gene data show CDR1 as SEHNR and CDR2 as FQNEAQ (reference sequence). The CDR3 is 16 amino acids. Losses at the gene ends were 7 bases for V and 5 bases for J; bases not matched to a gene: 13. CDR3 nucleotides: TGTGCCAGCACCCTCTTAGACAGGGGGCTTGATGAGACCCAGTACTTC. Protein product: CASTLLDRGLDETQYF.

As concerns this clonotype: The junction differs from germline at one of its ends, possibly a read error. The gene calls are TRBV14 and TRBJ1-3; no firm D call. CDR1 is SGHDN and CDR2 is FVKESK in the germline V gene. The CDR3 totals 15 residues. The CDR3 spells CASSQDVSSGNTIYF. The DNA of the CDR3 is TGTGCCAGCAGTCAAGACGTAAGCTCTGGAAACACCATATATTTT.

This clonotype was recorded many times. This chain joins TRBV7-2 and TRBJ2-2; 8 nucleotides align to TRBD1. The CDR3 loop spans 16 amino acids. In germline, CDR1 is SGHTA, CDR2 FQGNSA. Unmatched junction bases numbered 6, after V lost 6 bases and J lost 0 bases. The CDR3 DNA follows: TGTGCCAGCAGGGACAGGGACCGCGCGAACACCGGGGAGCTGTTTTTT. This codes for CASRDRDRANTGELFF.

This clonotype was picked up a small number of times. The V gene is TRBV11-2, the J gene TRBJ1-2; 7 bases agree with TRBD1. The CDR3 consists of 18 residues. CDR1 SGHAT and CDR2 FQNNGV come from the germline V gene. V lost 0 bases to trimming and J lost 8 bases; unmatched junction nucleotides: 18. This chain's CDR3 is CASSLEDRSAPVDRGYTF. For the CDR3, the DNA is TGTGCCAGCAGCTTAGAGGACAGGTCGGCTCCCGTGGACCGCGGCTACACCTTC.

V usage is TRBV7-9 and J usage is TRBJ1-6, with a tentative D call TRBD1 (5 bases). Germline V lookup: CDR1 SEHNR, CDR2 FQNEAQ (reference sequence). The ends were cut back, 5 bases at V and 15 bases at J, with 17 bases in the middle. The CDR3 totals 13 residues. The CDR3 bases are TGTGCCAGCAGCCTAGGACACAACCTAATCCTCCACTTT. Protein product: CASSLGHNLILHF.

The V gene is TRBV15, the J gene TRBJ2-7; the D is unclear. The germline V gene has CDR1 LNHNV and CDR2 YYDKDF (reference sequence). CDR3 length equals 14 residues. V gave up 0 bases and J gave up 1 base, with 7 bases separating them. Here the CDR3 DNA reads TGTGCCACCAGCAGAGATGGCGCATCCTACGAGCAGTACTTC. It codes for CATSRDGASYEQYF.

The genes are TRBV24-1 and TRBJ2-2, with 9 nucleotides matching TRBD1. The germline V gene has CDR1 KGHDR and CDR2 SFDVKD. The V segment lost 10 bases and the J segment 4 bases; nucleotides outside the gene matches: 3. This CDR3 contains 13 residues. In nucleotides, the CDR3 is TGTGCCACGCAGGGACAGGGCACCGGGGAGCTGTTTTTT. This translates into CATQGQGTGELFF.

This clonotype came up many times. This rearrangement joins TRBV7-8 to TRBJ2-1; D is undetermined. Per germline, CDR1 SGHVS and CDR2 FQNEAQ. V was trimmed by 5 bases and J by 0 bases, leaving 14 bases between them. The CDR3 extends over 16 amino acids. CDR3 coding DNA: TGTGCCAGCAGCCCGGCGGCCGGATACTCCTACAATGAGCAGTTCTTC. Amino acids: CASSPAAGYSYNEQFF.

The rearrangement joins TRBV28 to TRBJ2-5; unclear D gene. With 3 bases removed from V and 2 bases from J, the gap between germline ends came to 7 bases. The CDR3 has 13 amino acids. Germline CDR1 and CDR2: MDHEN and SYDVKM. CDR3 in amino acids: CASSLLEQETQYF. The CDR3 DNA reads as TGTGCCAGCAGTTTGTTGGAGCAAGAGACCCAGTACTTC.

This clonotype has a count of ten or more. The chain employs TRBV11-2 and TRBJ1-1; no reliable D call. The V end lost 4 bases, the J end lost 0 bases, and 12 bases lay between the germline ends. This CDR3 has 15 residues. Germline V gene lookup returns CDR1 SGHAT and CDR2 FQNNGV. This CDR3 reads CASSYLSGMNTEAFF. CDR3 bases: TGTGCCAGCAGCTATCTTTCTGGAATGAACACTGAAGCTTTCTTT.

The chain uses TRBV13 and TRBJ2-7; possible D gene TRBD1, 6 bases. Germline CDR1 is PRHDT and CDR2 is FYEKMQ (reference sequence). Trimming took 5 bases from V and 3 from J, leaving 23 bases between them. The CDR3 consists of 17 residues. CDR3 residues: CASSGRKTGTPVYEQYF. CDR3 nucleotides: TGTGCCAGCAGCGGGAGAAAGACCGGGACACCCGTCTACGAGCAGTACTTC.

This clonotype was seen only a few times. The rearrangement links TRBV7-2 to TRBJ2-5; possibly TRBD2 for D (6 bases). V gave up 3 bases and J gave up 2 bases, with 13 bases separating them. Germline CDR1 reads SGHTA; CDR2 reads FQGNSA. CDR3 size: 15 residues. CDR3 in amino acids: CASSLSEGRQETQYF. The CDR3 bases are TGTGCCAGCAGCTTGTCGGAGGGGAGACAAGAGACCCAGTACTTC.

On this clonotype: A single base separates this from a much larger clone, so it may be a read error. This chain links TRBV28 with TRBJ1-1; a possible D gene is TRBD1 (6 bases). Germline CDR1 and CDR2: MDHEN and SYDVKM. This CDR3 spans 14 amino acids. CDR3 protein: CASSEQGLNTKAFF. The CDR3 bases are TGTGCCAGCAGCGAACAGGGATTGAACACTAAAGCTTTCTTT.